Here is one TCR beta chain with its context. V lost 0 bases and J lost 0; bases outside the gene matches: 5. Per germline, CDR1 SGHRS and CDR2 YFSETQ. The length of the CDR3 is 16 residues. Repertoires were generated with immunoSEQ multiplex PCR, while TCRdb's copy carries only in-frame clones and drops some. The sample shows some 250,000 clones, around 88% of them seen only once. The data originate from a study of blood T cell repertoires in COVID-19. As for the study in general: Donors in the United States, Italy and Spain gave samples during acute or convalescent COVID-19. Sources were T cells, B-cell-depleted T cells, or PBMCs; the material itself was cDNA or gDNA.

This clonotype was obtained from an elderly man with acute or convalescent COVID-19. The V and J genes are TRBV5-1 and TRBJ1-1; 7 positions agree with TRBD1. Specimen: peripheral blood. CDR3 sequence (DNA): TGCGCCAGCAGCTTGGGGTCAGGGGGGATGAACACTGAAGCTTTCTTT. Encoded protein: CASSLGSGGMNTEAFF.